The 16 T cell receptor beta chains below were found in one sample sequenced in a study of graft-versus-host responses after intestinal transplantation. Assay: immunoSEQ multiplex PCR; the TCRdb copy retains only in-frame clones and omits some. This table has approximately 130,000 clones, approximately 90% appearing once. These receptors have no identified antigens. The sample here was unstimulated CD4+ T cells sorted from spleen or lymph node cells, taken before intestinal transplant. The origin of the receptors is a human donor who received an intestinal transplant.

The chain uses TRBV6-6 and TRBJ1-5; D is uncertain. The length of the CDR3 is 16 residues. CDR1 and CDR2 (germline): MNHNY, SVGAGI (reference sequence). The V end lost 0 bases, the J end lost 0 bases, and 9 bases lay between the germline ends. CDR3: CASSYSSDASNQPQHF. CDR3 nucleotides: TGTGCCAGCAGTTACTCTTCGGATGCTAGCAATCAGCCCCAGCATTTT.

The chain uses TRBV25-1 and TRBJ1-6; TRBD1 matches at 8 bases. CDR3 length: 14 residues. J gave up 9 bases and V 5 bases, and 6 bases lay outside the gene matches. Germline V gives CDR1 MGHDK, CDR2 SYGVNS. In nucleotides, the CDR3 is TGTGCCAGCAGTCCCGGGACAGGACCTTCACCCCTCCACTTT. Encoded protein: CASSPGTGPSPLHF.

The CDR3 loop reads CASSFDPGPGELFF. For the CDR3, the DNA is TGTGCCAGCAGCTTTGACCCCGGGCCCGGGGAGCTGTTTTTT. The chain has TRBV7-2 and TRBJ2-2, with D hard to call. The V end lost 3 bases, the J end lost 6 bases, and 11 bases lay between the germline ends. This CDR3 is 14 amino acids long. Germline V gene sequence: CDR1 SGHTA, CDR2 FQGNSA. The entire variable domain, with the rest obtained from reference TRBV7-2 and TRBJ2-2, is as follows: GAGVSQSPSNKVTEKGKDVELRCDPISGHTALYWYRQSLGQGLEFLIYFQGNSAPDKSGLPSDRFSAERTGGSVSTLTIQRTQQEDSAVYLCASSFDPGPGELFFGEGSRLTVL.

The J gene is TRBJ2-3, the V gene TRBV5-1; 12 bases are shared with TRBD2. The CDR3 consists of 16 residues. Germline CDR1 reads SGHRS; CDR2 reads YFSETQ. Unmatched junction bases numbered 2, after V lost 0 bases and J lost 3 bases. DNA of the CDR3: TGCGCCAGCAGCTTGGCTAGCGGGGGGGGAACAGATACGCAGTATTTT. This codes for CASSLASGGGTDTQYF.

This clone was detected a few times. The genes are TRBV5-6 and TRBJ2-7, with no clear D. Germline-derived CDR1 and CDR2 are SGHDT and YYEEEE. This CDR3 region has 15 residues. V was cut by 1 base and J by 7 bases, with 18 bases left in between. Here the CDR3 DNA reads TGTGCCAGCAGCTTGCAATTGAGAGGTCATCTTGAGCAGTACTTC. Its protein is CASSLQLRGHLEQYF.

CDR3 amino acids: CASSLVTTASNEQFF. The DNA for the CDR3 is TGTGCCAGCAGCTTAGTAACGACGGCGTCCAATGAGCAGTTCTTC. The rearrangement joins TRBV11-3 to TRBJ2-1; D remains unclear. Germline V gene data show CDR1 as SGHNT and CDR2 as YENEEA. Trimming took 1 base from V and 6 from J, leaving 13 bases between them. The CDR3 has 15 amino acids. Using reference TRBV11-3 and TRBJ2-1 for the parts outside the CDR3, the full variable domain is EAGVVQSPRYKIIEKKQPVAFWCNPISGHNTLYWYLQNLGQGPELLIRYENEEAVDDSQLPKDRFSAERLKGVDSTLKIQPAELGDSAVYLCASSLVTTASNEQFFGPGTRLTVL.

CDR3 residues: CASAGGPYTDTQYF. The CDR3 bases are TGTGCCAGCGCCGGGGGGCCCTACACAGATACGCAGTATTTT. The V call is TRBV11-3, the J call TRBJ2-3, with D perhaps matching TRBD2 (7 bases). Germline values: CDR1 SGHNT, CDR2 YENEEA. The V and J ends lost 8 bases and 2 bases respectively, with 14 bases between them. CDR3 length: 14 residues.

The V and J genes are TRBV18 and TRBJ1-5, with unresolved D. Trimming pared 6 bases from V and 5 bases from J, leaving 17 bases between. Germline loops: CDR1 KGHSH, CDR2 LQKENI. The CDR3 runs to 15 residues. CDR3 residues: CASSTDLTVDQPQHF. For the CDR3, the DNA is TGTGCCAGCTCGACCGATTTGACGGTAGATCAGCCCCAGCATTTT.

The J gene is TRBJ1-5, the V gene TRBV19; weak D call: TRBD1 (6 bases). Looked up from germline, CDR1 is LNHDA and CDR2 is SQIVND (reference sequence). CDR3 length: 13 amino acids. Trimming shortened V by 5 bases and J by 7 bases, and 12 bases separated the two germline ends. The CDR3 nucleotides read TGTGCCAGTAGTGGGCAGGGGCTACAGCCCCAGCATTTT. Amino acid sequence: CASSGQGLQPQHF.

The rearrangement uses TRBV6-5 and TRBJ2-5, with D perhaps matching TRBD2 (6 bases). Trimming pared 5 bases from V and 7 bases from J, leaving 14 bases between. CDR3 length: 13 amino acids. The V gene's germline CDR1 is MNHEY and CDR2 SVGAGI. The CDR3 nucleotides are TGTGCCAGCAGTACTGGAGGGCCGGGGACCCAGTACTTC. Translating it yields CASSTGGPGTQYF.

This sequence joins TRBV4-1 and TRBJ2-3, with 7 bases fitting TRBD1. The CDR3 is 14 amino acids. CDR1 MGHRA and CDR2 YSYEKL come from the germline V gene. V lost 3 bases, J lost 7 bases, and 7 bases stayed unmatched. CDR3 residues: CASSQVGTAHTQYF. The CDR3 DNA is TGCGCCAGCAGCCAGGTCGGGACAGCGCATACGCAGTATTTT.

The V gene is TRBV14, the J gene TRBJ1-5; D is undetermined. This CDR3 has 14 amino acids. Germline V lookup: CDR1 SGHDN, CDR2 FVKESK. Trimming cost V 5 bases and J 0 bases, with 8 bases left between them. The CDR3 loop is CASSGGYSNQPQHF. CDR3 bases: TGTGCCAGCAGCGGAGGATATAGCAATCAGCCCCAGCATTTT.

The chain links TRBV6-5 to TRBJ1-3; maybe TRBD1 (5 bases). The V gene lost 8 bases and the J gene lost 4 bases, with 18 bases spanning the gap. Germline V gene lookup returns CDR1 MNHEY and CDR2 SVGAGI. The length of the CDR3 is 15 residues. CDR3 bases: TGTGCCAGCGGGCCGGGCCCGGGGCTCGGAAACACCATATATTTT. It encodes CASGPGPGLGNTIYF.

J is TRBJ2-1 and V is TRBV7-8; either TRBD1 or TRBD2 may fit D (5 bases each). Trimming stripped 6 bases from V and 9 bases from J, with 18 bases between. CDR1 and CDR2 (germline): SGHVS, FQNEAQ. This CDR3 is built from 14 residues. The CDR3 loop is CASRREGDGGEQFF. CDR3 nucleotide sequence: TGTGCCAGCAGAAGGGAAGGGGATGGGGGTGAGCAGTTCTTC.

The chain links TRBV7-3 to TRBJ2-2, with TRBD1 matching over 10 bases. V lost 2 bases, J lost 6 bases, and 3 bases stayed unmatched. Germline V CDR1 and CDR2: SGHTA, FQGTGA. This CDR3 is built from 15 residues. Here the CDR3 DNA reads TGTGCCAGCAGCTTAGCCGGGACAGGGGCCGGGGAGCTGTTTTTT. It specifies CASSLAGTGAGELFF.

V gene TRBV4-1 combines with J gene TRBJ2-2, with a tentative D call TRBD2 (7 bases). V was shortened by 2 bases and J by 5 bases, with 12 bases between the two germline ends. The CDR3 totals 15 residues. In germline, CDR1 is MGHRA, CDR2 YSYEKL. The CDR3 is CASSQSGGRTGELFF. The CDR3 DNA reads TGCGCCAGCAGCCAATCGGGGGGCAGGACCGGGGAGCTGTTTTTT.